This is a list of T cell receptor beta chains from one sample in a study of T cell responses to AZD1222 COVID-19 vaccine. This table comes from immunoSEQ multiplex PCR, and its TCRdb copy is limited to in-frame clones, with some not included. Of around 84,000 clones in the sample, around nine tenths were seen once. Sequenced material: peripheral blood, taken on day 0 of AZD1222 vaccination. The receptors come from an adult in good health. CDR3s include the opening cysteine and the closing phenylalanine or tryptophan. The order of the fields is D gene, clone size, V gene, J gene, CDR3 DNA, CDR3 protein. D genes are given only for firm matches. Expanded clones get a size class; other rows say once, few or many, or leave the size out.

d_call: TRBD2; clone_size: NA; v_call: TRBV2; j_call: TRBJ2-5; cdr3_nt: TGTGCCAGCAGTGAAGCGCTTGGTAGCGGGAGGGAGACCCAGTACTTC; cdr3_aa: CASSEALGSGRETQYF
d_call: TRBD2; clone_size: NA; v_call: TRBV7-3; j_call: TRBJ2-5; cdr3_nt: TGTGCCAGCAGCCCCGGGACTAGCCCCCCGCCCCAGTACTTC; cdr3_aa: CASSPGTSPPPQYF
d_call: TRBD2; clone_size: once; v_call: TRBV19; j_call: TRBJ2-2; cdr3_nt: TGTGCCAGTGGCCGTTCACTAGCGGGAGGGCCAATGAGCACCGGGGAGCTGTTTTTT; cdr3_aa: CASGRSLAGGPMSTGELFF
d_call: NA; clone_size: NA; v_call: TRBV7-2; j_call: TRBJ1-5; cdr3_nt: TGTGCCAGCAGCTTGTCCGCAATGGGGCAGCCCCAGCATTTT; cdr3_aa: CASSLSAMGQPQHF
d_call: NA; clone_size: NA; v_call: TRBV30; j_call: TRBJ1-2; cdr3_nt: TGTGCCTGGACTGCAGGCTACTATGGCTACACCTTC; cdr3_aa: CAWTAGYYGYTF
d_call: NA; clone_size: once; v_call: TRBV30; j_call: TRBJ2-7; cdr3_nt: TGTGCCTGGAAGGGGGGAGAGACCTACGAGCAGTACTTC; cdr3_aa: CAWKGGETYEQYF
d_call: NA; clone_size: NA; v_call: TRBV12-5; j_call: TRBJ1-5; cdr3_nt: TGTGCTAGTGGTTCGGGCGTCGGGACGATTGGCAATCAGCCCCAGCATTTT; cdr3_aa: CASGSGVGTIGNQPQHF
d_call: NA; clone_size: NA; v_call: TRBV30; j_call: TRBJ1-2; cdr3_nt: TGTGCCTGGAGTGTACTGGCAGAGGATGGCTACACCTTC; cdr3_aa: CAWSVLAEDGYTF
d_call: NA; clone_size: NA; v_call: TRBV4-2; j_call: TRBJ1-1; cdr3_nt: TGTGCCAGCAGCCAAGATGGCACTGAAGCTTTCTTT; cdr3_aa: CASSQDGTEAFF
d_call: TRBD1; clone_size: NA; v_call: TRBV30; j_call: TRBJ2-5; cdr3_nt: TGTGCCTGGAGTCCCCCCGGGACAGGGCAGCAGACCCAGTACTTC; cdr3_aa: CAWSPPGTGQQTQYF
d_call: NA; clone_size: NA; v_call: TRBV7-9; j_call: TRBJ2-1; cdr3_nt: TGTGCCAGCAGGGGAGACTCGAGCTCCTACAATGAGCAGTTCTTC; cdr3_aa: CASRGDSSSYNEQFF
d_call: TRBD2; clone_size: NA; v_call: TRBV27; j_call: TRBJ2-1; cdr3_nt: TGTGCCAGCAGTTTAAGGGGTATGGTAGCGGGCCTATACAATGAGCAGTTCTTC; cdr3_aa: CASSLRGMVAGLYNEQFF
d_call: NA; clone_size: few; v_call: TRBV20-1; j_call: TRBJ2-7; cdr3_nt: TGCAGTGACCGGGCAACCTACGAGCAGTACTTC; cdr3_aa: CSDRATYEQYF
d_call: NA; clone_size: few; v_call: TRBV7-9; j_call: TRBJ2-5; cdr3_nt: TGTGCCAGCAGCTTCGAACAGCCCGTAAAGACCCAGTACTTC; cdr3_aa: CASSFEQPVKTQYF
d_call: TRBD1; clone_size: NA; v_call: TRBV15; j_call: TRBJ1-4; cdr3_nt: TGTGCCACCAGCATTGGACAGGACCCTGTAACTAATGAAAAACTGTTTTTT; cdr3_aa: CATSIGQDPVTNEKLFF
d_call: TRBD1; clone_size: once; v_call: TRBV19; j_call: TRBJ1-1; cdr3_nt: TGTGCCAGTAGTAACATCCCGGGACAGGTTGAAGCTTTCTTT; cdr3_aa: CASSNIPGQVEAFF
d_call: NA; clone_size: NA; v_call: TRBV7-2; j_call: TRBJ1-1; cdr3_nt: TGTGCCAGCAGCTTGATGGGGACTTCTTCCACTGAAGCTTTCTTT; cdr3_aa: CASSLMGTSSTEAFF
d_call: NA; clone_size: NA; v_call: TRBV5-6; j_call: TRBJ1-4; cdr3_nt: TGTGCCAGCAGCCCCGCCGCTAATGAAAAACTGTTTTTT; cdr3_aa: CASSPAANEKLFF
d_call: NA; clone_size: once; v_call: TRBV6-4; j_call: TRBJ2-1; cdr3_nt: TGTGCCAGCAGTCGGGACTTGGGTACCGAGCAGTTCTTC; cdr3_aa: CASSRDLGTEQFF
d_call: TRBD1; clone_size: NA; v_call: TRBV7-9; j_call: TRBJ1-1; cdr3_nt: TGTGCCAGCACTCCACAGGGGGCTTGGACTGAAGCTTTCTTT; cdr3_aa: CASTPQGAWTEAFF
d_call: NA; clone_size: NA; v_call: TRBV14; j_call: TRBJ1-1; cdr3_nt: TGTGCCAGCAGCCAAAACCTGGGGATTCAGAACACTGAAGCTTTCTTT; cdr3_aa: CASSQNLGIQNTEAFF
d_call: NA; clone_size: NA; v_call: TRBV7-8; j_call: TRBJ2-3; cdr3_nt: TGTGCCAGCAGCTCGACCGGACTTTCAGATACGCAGTATTTT; cdr3_aa: CASSSTGLSDTQYF
d_call: TRBD2; clone_size: NA; v_call: TRBV19; j_call: TRBJ2-1; cdr3_nt: TGTGCCAGTAGTTTTCCCGGGACTAGCGGGAGTAATGAGCAGTTCTTC; cdr3_aa: CASSFPGTSGSNEQFF
d_call: TRBD2; clone_size: NA; v_call: TRBV4-1; j_call: TRBJ2-1; cdr3_nt: TGCGCCAGCAAGACGCGGGAGGGACCCTACAATGAGCAGTTCTTC; cdr3_aa: CASKTREGPYNEQFF
d_call: NA; clone_size: NA; v_call: TRBV7-2; j_call: TRBJ1-2; cdr3_nt: TGTGCCAGCAGCTTAGGTTTCGGTGGCTACACCTTC; cdr3_aa: CASSLGFGGYTF
d_call: TRBD1; clone_size: NA; v_call: TRBV5-1; j_call: TRBJ1-3; cdr3_nt: TGCGCCAGCAGGCCCGGGACAGGGTACCGACCTTCTGGAAACACCATATATTTT; cdr3_aa: CASRPGTGYRPSGNTIYF
d_call: TRBD1; clone_size: NA; v_call: TRBV18; j_call: TRBJ1-3; cdr3_nt: TGTGCCAGCTCACCCCGGTCTCGACAGGGCACTGGAAACACCATATATTTT; cdr3_aa: CASSPRSRQGTGNTIYF
d_call: TRBD2; clone_size: NA; v_call: TRBV11-2; j_call: TRBJ2-3; cdr3_nt: TGTGCCAGCAGCTCCAGGACTAGCGGGGGCACAGATACGCAGTATTTT; cdr3_aa: CASSSRTSGGTDTQYF
d_call: TRBD1; clone_size: NA; v_call: TRBV23-1; j_call: TRBJ1-5; cdr3_nt: TGCGCCAGCAAGGGGACAGGGAGGGATAGCAATCAGCCCCAGCATTTT; cdr3_aa: CASKGTGRDSNQPQHF
d_call: NA; clone_size: NA; v_call: TRBV6-2/TRBV6-3; j_call: TRBJ1-5; cdr3_nt: TGTGCCAGCAGTTGGACCCCCCTAGGGAATCAGCCCCAGCATTTT; cdr3_aa: CASSWTPLGNQPQHF
d_call: TRBD1; clone_size: NA; v_call: TRBV6-2/TRBV6-3; j_call: TRBJ1-1; cdr3_nt: TGTGCCAGCAGTTACGGGACAGGGGTAATGAACACTGAAGCTTTCTTT; cdr3_aa: CASSYGTGVMNTEAFF
d_call: NA; clone_size: NA; v_call: TRBV5-6; j_call: TRBJ1-5; cdr3_nt: TGTGCCAGCAGCTTTGGCGGACAGCCCCAGCATTTT; cdr3_aa: CASSFGGQPQHF
d_call: NA; clone_size: NA; v_call: TRBV29-1; j_call: TRBJ1-2; cdr3_nt: TGCAGCGTTGAAGGGGGGTCATTAACAGCGACTGGCTACACCTTC; cdr3_aa: CSVEGGSLTATGYTF
d_call: TRBD2; clone_size: NA; v_call: TRBV4-1; j_call: TRBJ2-7; cdr3_nt: TGCGCCAGCAGTCTTACTAGCGGGGGCTACGAGCAGTACTTC; cdr3_aa: CASSLTSGGYEQYF
d_call: TRBD2; clone_size: NA; v_call: TRBV19; j_call: TRBJ2-3; cdr3_nt: TGTGCCAGTGAAGCGGGAGGGCCAGGCGGCACAGATACGCAGTATTTT; cdr3_aa: CASEAGGPGGTDTQYF
d_call: TRBD1; clone_size: NA; v_call: TRBV25-1; j_call: TRBJ2-7; cdr3_nt: TGTGCCAGCAGGGGACAGAGAAACTACGAGCAGTACTTC; cdr3_aa: CASRGQRNYEQYF
d_call: NA; clone_size: NA; v_call: TRBV5-4; j_call: TRBJ2-3; cdr3_nt: TGTGCCGTCAGGGGGGAGACCACAGATACGCAGTATTTT; cdr3_aa: CAVRGETTDTQYF
d_call: NA; clone_size: NA; v_call: TRBV18; j_call: TRBJ2-5; cdr3_nt: TGTGCCAGCTCACCCTCCGGCCAAGAGACCCAGTACTTC; cdr3_aa: CASSPSGQETQYF
d_call: TRBD1; clone_size: NA; v_call: TRBV6-5; j_call: TRBJ1-1; cdr3_nt: TGTGCCAGCAGTTCCCGGGACAGGGGGAGGAACACTGAAGCTTTCTTT; cdr3_aa: CASSSRDRGRNTEAFF
d_call: NA; clone_size: NA; v_call: TRBV30; j_call: TRBJ1-2; cdr3_nt: TGTGCCTGGGAGGTTCTGGTGGGGGTGTATGGCTACACCTTC; cdr3_aa: CAWEVLVGVYGYTF
d_call: NA; clone_size: NA; v_call: TRBV6-2/TRBV6-3; j_call: TRBJ2-1; cdr3_nt: TGTGCCAGCAGTTACCCTTACCTGACTACAAATACCTACAATGAGCAGTTCTTC; cdr3_aa: CASSYPYLTTNTYNEQFF
d_call: TRBD1; clone_size: NA; v_call: TRBV5-4; j_call: TRBJ2-7; cdr3_nt: TGTGCCAGCAGCCTTACCGGGACAGGGTACCACGAGCAGTACTTC; cdr3_aa: CASSLTGTGYHEQYF
d_call: NA; clone_size: NA; v_call: TRBV5-5; j_call: TRBJ2-4; cdr3_nt: TGTGCCAGCAACCAGGGTTATGGGAACATTCAGTACTTC; cdr3_aa: CASNQGYGNIQYF
d_call: NA; clone_size: NA; v_call: TRBV2; j_call: TRBJ2-3; cdr3_nt: TGTGCCAGCAGTGACCGGTCCCGGGGGCCCACAGATACGCAGTATTTT; cdr3_aa: CASSDRSRGPTDTQYF
d_call: TRBD2; clone_size: once; v_call: TRBV11-2; j_call: TRBJ2-1; cdr3_nt: TGTGCCAGCCCAGGGACTAGCGGAAATGAGCAGTTCTTC; cdr3_aa: CASPGTSGNEQFF
d_call: NA; clone_size: NA; v_call: TRBV27; j_call: TRBJ2-1; cdr3_nt: TGTGCCAGCAGTCTACTTACACCAACCAGCCTCTACAATGAGCAGTTCTTC; cdr3_aa: CASSLLTPTSLYNEQFF
d_call: NA; clone_size: NA; v_call: TRBV19; j_call: TRBJ2-1; cdr3_nt: TGTGCCAGTAGTATAGATGCCTCGAGCTCCTACAATGAGCAGTTCTTC; cdr3_aa: CASSIDASSSYNEQFF
d_call: NA; clone_size: NA; v_call: TRBV18; j_call: TRBJ2-7; cdr3_nt: TGTGCCAGCTCAGGTAGTACCTACGAGCAGTACTTC; cdr3_aa: CASSGSTYEQYF
d_call: TRBD1; clone_size: NA; v_call: TRBV27; j_call: TRBJ1-6; cdr3_nt: TGTGCCAGCAGTAACCGGGACAGGGGTTCACCCCTCCACTTT; cdr3_aa: CASSNRDRGSPLHF
d_call: TRBD2; clone_size: NA; v_call: TRBV14; j_call: TRBJ2-7; cdr3_nt: TGTGCCAGCAGCCGGACTAGCGGACCCTACGAGCAGTACTTC; cdr3_aa: CASSRTSGPYEQYF
d_call: NA; clone_size: NA; v_call: TRBV30; j_call: TRBJ2-7; cdr3_nt: TGTGCCTGGAGTGTACAGGAAGGGGGTGAGCAGTACTTC; cdr3_aa: CAWSVQEGGEQYF
d_call: NA; clone_size: NA; v_call: TRBV3-1/TRBV3-2; j_call: TRBJ1-1; cdr3_nt: TGTGCCAGCAGCCAAGATCGTGGGCTGGTTCGTTCGGGTACTGAAGCTTTCTTT; cdr3_aa: CASSQDRGLVRSGTEAFF
d_call: TRBD2; clone_size: NA; v_call: TRBV3-1/TRBV3-2; j_call: TRBJ2-1; cdr3_nt: TGTGCCAGCAGCCAAGATGGGCTAGCGGGAGAGTATGAGCAGTTCTTC; cdr3_aa: CASSQDGLAGEYEQFF
d_call: NA; clone_size: NA; v_call: TRBV30; j_call: TRBJ2-7; cdr3_nt: TGTGCCTGGTCGGACAGCCGCTGGGCCTACGAGCAGTACTTC; cdr3_aa: CAWSDSRWAYEQYF
d_call: TRBD1; clone_size: few; v_call: TRBV6-5; j_call: TRBJ2-5; cdr3_nt: TGTGCCAGCAGTTATAGGGGACAGGGGAAGGGGGAGACCCAGTACTTC; cdr3_aa: CASSYRGQGKGETQYF
d_call: NA; clone_size: NA; v_call: TRBV7-8; j_call: TRBJ2-1; cdr3_nt: TGTGCCAGCAGCCCCAGGGGGGCTAGTAGCGGGTGGAGCTCCTACAATGAGCAGTTCTTC; cdr3_aa: CASSPRGASSGWSSYNEQFF
d_call: NA; clone_size: NA; v_call: TRBV6-5; j_call: TRBJ1-1; cdr3_nt: TGTGCCAGCAACCGGGGGATGAACACTGAAGCTTTCTTT; cdr3_aa: CASNRGMNTEAFF
d_call: TRBD1; clone_size: NA; v_call: TRBV7-9; j_call: TRBJ1-1; cdr3_nt: TGTGCCAGCAGCTTGGGACAGGGATCTGAAGCTTTCTTT; cdr3_aa: CASSLGQGSEAFF